This is a list of T cell receptor beta chains from one sample in a study of OX40 agonist ivuxolimab in advanced cancers. The protocol was immunoSEQ multiplex PCR, while the TCRdb copy is restricted to in-frame clones and leaves out a portion. The sample contains approximately 73,000 clones, 70% to 90% of which appear only once. Sequencing was performed on CD4+ or CD8+ T cells sorted from blood, taken in a trial of the OX40 agonist ivuxolimab. Source of these receptors: an adult with an advanced solid tumor such as melanoma, head and neck, liver or kidney cancer. CDR3s include the opening cysteine and the closing phenylalanine or tryptophan.

j_call v_call cdr3_aa
TRBJ2-7 TRBV6-5 CASSLRRDYEQYF
TRBJ2-1 TRBV7-9 CASSVRPGQGVRSYNEQFF
TRBJ2-3 TRBV9 CASSVGTGGSTDTQYF
TRBJ2-5 TRBV9 CASSVAAAEQETQYF
TRBJ2-7 TRBV5-4 CASSPGLAPYEQYF
TRBJ2-2 TRBV7-9 CASSKLAGGHRAGELFF
TRBJ2-1 TRBV7-6 CASSLTRKNEQFF
TRBJ1-1 TRBV30 CAWSLTGGGAFF
TRBJ2-3 TRBV9 CASSAWDRSTDTQYF
TRBJ1-5 TRBV28 CASSSLGGRNQPQHF
TRBJ2-1 TRBV20-1 CSAFNSHEQFF
TRBJ2-3 TRBV30 CASDVGVVSPDTQYF
TRBJ2-1 TRBV29-1 CSVVPDWNNEQFF
TRBJ2-5 TRBV6-1 CASSDWLAGVSQETQYF
TRBJ2-3 TRBV7-9 CASSLVGPDTQYF
TRBJ1-6 TRBV5-3 CARSFAGAYNSPLHF
TRBJ2-1 TRBV11-2 CASTHDSNNEQFF
TRBJ2-5 TRBV5-1 CASGPKNF
TRBJ1-1 TRBV5-1 CASSFFRPGRATTEAFF
TRBJ1-2 TRBV13 CASPGGGDYGYTF
TRBJ2-7 TRBV11-1 CASSFIQGADEQYF
TRBJ1-2 TRBV19 CASSITAEANYGYTF
TRBJ1-1 TRBV7-8 CASSLRAMNTEAFF
TRBJ2-2 TRBV20-1 CSVGELFF
TRBJ2-7 TRBV11-3 CASSLGAYEQYF
TRBJ2-3 TRBV11-2 CASSGAGDTQYF
TRBJ2-7 TRBV28 CASSPGDGTSGRRDYYEQYF
TRBJ2-1 TRBV19 CASSIDLASNYNEQFF
TRBJ2-1 TRBV30 CAWVLAGYNEQFF
TRBJ1-1 TRBV6-5 CASSPDYMNTEAFF
TRBJ1-5 TRBV6-1 CASSYSEENQPQHF
TRBJ2-2 TRBV7-2 CASSSLWPGELFF
TRBJ2-7 TRBV6-1 CASSEDALESYEQYF
TRBJ1-3 TRBV11-2 CASSLDRVGYSGNTIYF
TRBJ2-7 TRBV13 CASSFAPGEQYF
TRBJ2-7 TRBV18 CASSPAGGPYEQYF
TRBJ1-1 TRBV9 CASSGRTGGEAFF
TRBJ2-5 TRBV9 CASSPLGHRAAETQYF
TRBJ1-5 TRBV19 CASSISPGSWDQPQHF
TRBJ2-3 TRBV29-1 CSVDQGTPDTQYF
TRBJ1-2 TRBV10-2 CASTTEINYGYTF
TRBJ1-2 TRBV4-1 CASSHPRQGASYGYTF